These 14 T cell receptor beta chains originate from one sample sequenced in a study of OX40 agonist ivuxolimab in advanced cancers. This table comes from immunoSEQ multiplex PCR, and its TCRdb copy is limited to in-frame clones, with some not included. The top ten clones hold over 0.6% of a sample with under 80,000 clones, approximately 86% of them seen once. Sequenced material: CD4+ or CD8+ T cells sorted from blood, taken in a trial of the OX40 agonist ivuxolimab. The receptors derive from an adult with an advanced solid tumor such as melanoma, head and neck, liver or kidney cancer.

This clone was seen a single time. This chain connects TRBV7-2 to TRBJ2-3; 7 bases fit TRBD2. The germline V gene encodes CDR1 SGHTA and CDR2 FQGNSA. With V trimmed by 5 bases and J by 7 bases, 3 bases remained unmatched. CDR3 length equals 12 residues. The CDR3 spells CASSLGGYTQYF. The CDR3 DNA reads as TGTGCCAGCAGCCTGGGGGGGTATACGCAGTATTTT.

In the case of this clone: This sample also contains other DNA sequences that code for the same CDR3. The chain carries TRBV6-5 and TRBJ2-7, with D perhaps TRBD1 (6 bases). Germline V gene data show CDR1 as MNHEY and CDR2 as SVGAGI. The CDR3 is made up of 11 amino acids. Trimming pared 4 bases from V and 9 bases from J, leaving 10 bases between. The CDR3 DNA reads TGTGCCAGCAGTTCCACAGGGAGGCAGTACTTC. Translation gives CASSSTGRQYF.

In nucleotides, the CDR3 is TGTGCCTGGAGTTACAGGGTTTCGGATACGCAGTATTTT. This codes for CAWSYRVSDTQYF. The chain links TRBV30 to TRBJ2-3; TRBD1 is a possible D gene (6 bases). CDR1 is GTSNPN and CDR2 is SVGIG in the germline V gene (reference sequence). V lost 2 bases and J lost 6, with 12 bases in between. This CDR3 spans 13 amino acids.

This clone was recorded a few times. At one end the junction does not follow the germline gene, possibly because of a read error. The chain joins TRBV5-4 to TRBJ2-2, with D possibly being TRBD1 (6 bases). The CDR3 spans 12 residues. Germline CDR1 is SGHNT and CDR2 is YYREEE (reference sequence). Here the CDR3 reads CASSLDLGAALF. The CDR3 DNA reads as TGTGCCAGCAGCTTGGATTTGGGGGCGGCCCTTTTT.

This clone was seen once. The chain couples TRBV6-6 to TRBJ1-2, with 7 bases aligning to TRBD1. The V and J ends lost 6 bases and 3 bases, in that order; junction bases with no gene match: 1. CDR1 and CDR2 (germline): MNHNY, SVGAGI (reference sequence). This CDR3 spans 12 amino acids. The CDR3 sequence is CASRTGYYGYTF. Written as DNA, the CDR3 is TGTGCCAGCAGGACAGGGTACTATGGCTACACCTTC.

In this sample, this clone turned up a few times. CDR3 sequence reads: CASSLQGYQHF. CDR3 in DNA: TGTGCCAGTAGTTTACAGGGGTACCAGCATTTT. V is TRBV19 and J is TRBJ1-5; TRBD1 aligns across 7 bases. The trim removed 5 bases at V and 12 bases at J, leaving 4 bases unmatched. Germline CDR1 and CDR2: LNHDA and SQIVND (reference sequence). The CDR3 has 11 amino acids. Supplemented by reference TRBV19 and TRBJ1-5, the full variable domain reads DGGITQSPKYLFRKEGQNVTLSCEQNLNHDAMYWYRQDPGQGLRLIYYSQIVNDFQKGDIAEGYSVSREKKESFPLTVTSAQKNPTAFYLCASSLQGYQHFGDGTRLSIL.

The V and J genes are TRBV28 and TRBJ2-7, with a tentative D call TRBD1 (6 bases). V gave up 5 bases and J gave up 0 bases, with 20 bases separating them. This CDR3 spans 17 amino acids. The germline V gene encodes CDR1 MDHEN and CDR2 SYDVKM. The CDR3 region has the DNA TGTGCCAGCAGTCCCTACCGGGGACAAAGTAGCTCCTACGAGCAGTACTTC. Translating it yields CASSPYRGQSSSYEQYF.

This clone has more than one count but fewer than ten. V and J are TRBV25-1 and TRBJ1-2, with a possible D match to TRBD1 (6 bases). Trimming removed 8 bases at V and 4 bases at J, with 20 bases between. CDR3 length equals 15 residues. Germline V CDR1 and CDR2: MGHDK, SYGVNS. DNA for the CDR3: TGTGCCAGCTTGGCCCCCGGACAGTCGATCTATGGCTACACCTTC. This encodes CASLAPGQSIYGYTF.

V usage is TRBV18 and J usage is TRBJ2-7; D may be TRBD1 (6 bases). The germline V gene has CDR1 KGHSH and CDR2 LQKENI. The V end lost 3 bases, the J end lost 2 bases, and 11 bases lay between the germline ends. This CDR3 is 14 amino acids long. The CDR3 DNA is TGTGCCAGCTCACCGGGGGCCGGGGCCTACGAGCAGTACTTC. It is translated as CASSPGAGAYEQYF.

The V gene is TRBV30, the J gene TRBJ1-4, with 7 bases aligning to TRBD1. Unmatched junction bases numbered 7, after V lost 1 base and J lost 17 bases. The germline CDR1 and CDR2 sequences are GTSNPN and SVGIG (reference sequence). The CDR3 extends over 11 amino acids. CDR3 sequence: CAWSAETGRFF. The CDR3 nucleotides read TGTGCCTGGAGTGCCGAGACAGGGAGATTTTTT.

A few counts support this clone. This sequence joins TRBV4-3 and TRBJ1-2, with D perhaps TRBD1 (5 bases). The V and J ends lost 0 bases and 2 bases respectively, with 10 bases between them. The germline CDR1 and CDR2 sequences are LGHNA and YSLEER. The CDR3 is made up of 15 amino acids. The CDR3 is CASSQDTGGNYGYTF. For the CDR3, the DNA is TGCGCCAGCAGCCAAGATACGGGGGGGAACTATGGCTACACCTTC.

The chain recombines TRBV7-2 with TRBJ1-1; D remains unclear. With 2 bases removed from V and 1 base from J, the gap between germline ends came to 5 bases. The germline V gene has CDR1 SGHTA and CDR2 FQGNSA. The CDR3 consists of 13 residues. Written as DNA, the CDR3 is TGTGCCAGCAGCTTACAAGAGAACACTGAAGCTTTCTTT. Translation: CASSLQENTEAFF.

The V and J genes are TRBV10-3 and TRBJ1-1, with 8 bases lining up with TRBD1. Germline lookup yields CDR1 ENHRY and CDR2 SYGVKD. The CDR3 is made up of 14 amino acids. Germline trimming cut 6 bases from V and 5 bases from J; bases unmatched to any gene: 8. CDR3 amino acids: CAISQGAMGTEAFF. The CDR3 nucleotides are TGTGCCATCAGCCAGGGGGCAATGGGGACTGAAGCTTTCTTT.

The chain recombines TRBV7-9 with TRBJ1-1, with D possibly being TRBD1 (5 bases). Germline assignment: CDR1 SEHNR and CDR2 FQNEAQ (reference sequence). The CDR3 loop spans 13 amino acids. V was pared by 7 bases and J by 4 bases, with 13 bases between. This CDR3 reads CASTTLGGTEAFF. The CDR3 DNA sequence: TGTGCCAGCACAACCTTGGGGGGCACTGAAGCTTTCTTT.